A selection of T cell receptor beta chains follows, all from one sample in a study of blood T cell repertoires in COVID-19. Sequencing was performed with immunoSEQ multiplex PCR; in TCRdb, only in-frame clones are kept and a portion is missing. Of approximately 90,000 clones in the sample, roughly 84% were seen once. Material: peripheral blood. The receptors shown here come from an elderly woman with acute or convalescent COVID-19. CDR3s include the opening cysteine and the closing phenylalanine or tryptophan. Fields, in order: clone size, D gene, J gene, V gene, CDR3 protein, CDR3 DNA. A D gene is named only where the DNA matches it firmly. Expanded clones are given a class, and other clones once, few, many or no size at all.

clone size: -
D gene: -
J gene: TRBJ1-2
V gene: TRBV5-4
CDR3 protein: CASSSRAPNYGYTF
CDR3 DNA: TGTGCCAGCAGCTCGCGCGCCCCTAACTATGGCTACACCTTC

clone size: -
D gene: TRBD2
J gene: TRBJ2-3
V gene: TRBV9
CDR3 protein: CASSLGLAVLTDTQYF
CDR3 DNA: TGTGCCAGCAGCCTCGGACTAGCGGTTCTCACAGATACGCAGTATTTT

clone size: -
D gene: TRBD2
J gene: TRBJ2-4
V gene: TRBV6-5
CDR3 protein: CASSSGLAGMSSIQYF
CDR3 DNA: TGTGCCAGCAGTTCCGGACTAGCGGGGATGTCCTCTATTCAGTACTTC

clone size: -
D gene: -
J gene: TRBJ1-1
V gene: TRBV7-9
CDR3 protein: CASSLGRGKFTEAFF
CDR3 DNA: TGTGCCAGCAGCTTAGGAAGGGGCAAGTTCACTGAAGCTTTCTTT

clone size: -
D gene: -
J gene: TRBJ2-1
V gene: TRBV11-3
CDR3 protein: CASSLGGRERNEQFF
CDR3 DNA: TGTGCCAGCAGCTTAGGCGGCAGGGAACGCAATGAGCAGTTCTTC

clone size: -
D gene: TRBD2
J gene: TRBJ2-1
V gene: TRBV3-1/TRBV3-2
CDR3 protein: CASSYRGRAVYEQFF
CDR3 DNA: TGTGCCAGCAGCTACCGCGGGAGGGCGGTGTATGAGCAGTTCTTC

clone size: few
D gene: TRBD1
J gene: TRBJ1-5
V gene: TRBV2
CDR3 protein: CASKGQGNNQPQHF
CDR3 DNA: TGTGCCAGTAAAGGACAGGGCAACAATCAGCCCCAGCATTTT

clone size: -
D gene: -
J gene: TRBJ1-1
V gene: TRBV7-8
CDR3 protein: CASSYRVNTEAFF
CDR3 DNA: TGTGCCAGCAGCTACAGGGTGAACACTGAAGCTTTCTTT

clone size: once
D gene: TRBD2
J gene: TRBJ2-2
V gene: TRBV19
CDR3 protein: CASSTRTSGSLRTGELFF
CDR3 DNA: TGTGCCAGTAGTACTAGGACTAGCGGGAGTCTCAGGACCGGGGAGCTGTTTTTT

clone size: -
D gene: -
J gene: TRBJ2-5
V gene: TRBV12-5
CDR3 protein: CASGPSSETQYF
CDR3 DNA: TGTGCTAGTGGTCCTTCCTCAGAGACCCAGTACTTC

clone size: few
D gene: -
J gene: TRBJ1-4
V gene: TRBV27
CDR3 protein: CASRWRGAPPNEKLFF
CDR3 DNA: TGTGCCAGCAGGTGGCGCGGGGCGCCTCCTAATGAAAAACTGTTTTTT

clone size: once
D gene: TRBD1
J gene: TRBJ1-6
V gene: TRBV7-2
CDR3 protein: CASSFRTGSPLHF
CDR3 DNA: TGTGCCAGCAGCTTCCGGACAGGGTCACCCCTCCACTTT

clone size: -
D gene: -
J gene: TRBJ2-5
V gene: TRBV6-5
CDR3 protein: CASSSPGETQYF
CDR3 DNA: TGTGCCAGCAGCTCTCCCGGTGAGACCCAGTACTTC

clone size: -
D gene: -
J gene: TRBJ2-2
V gene: TRBV19
CDR3 protein: CASSKQSNTGELFF
CDR3 DNA: TGTGCCAGTAGTAAACAGTCCAACACCGGGGAGCTGTTTTTT

clone size: -
D gene: TRBD1
J gene: TRBJ2-7
V gene: TRBV15
CDR3 protein: CATSRGGQGAYEQYF
CDR3 DNA: TGTGCCACCAGCAGGGGGGGACAGGGAGCCTACGAGCAGTACTTC

clone size: -
D gene: TRBD2
J gene: TRBJ2-7
V gene: TRBV11-2
CDR3 protein: CASSLGLAGTYEQYF
CDR3 DNA: TGTGCCAGCAGCTTAGGTCTAGCGGGAACCTACGAGCAGTACTTC

clone size: -
D gene: -
J gene: TRBJ2-2
V gene: TRBV5-1
CDR3 protein: CAAGSTPNTGELFF
CDR3 DNA: TGCGCCGCTGGCTCGACACCGAACACCGGGGAGCTGTTTTTT